This TCR beta chain is from a study of control samples from healthy donors and cancer patients. V dropped 6 bases and J dropped 1 base, with 7 bases sitting between them. The CDR3 is 13 amino acids. Germline V lookup: CDR1 KGHSH, CDR2 LQKENI. The method was immunoSEQ multiplex PCR; TCRdb's version includes in-frame clones alone and lacks a portion of them. The sample consists of about 120,000 clones, 85% to 90% of them appearing once. This clonotype was sampled from a woman aged 45 to 65 with colorectal cancer. The chain is built from TRBV18 and TRBJ1-5; D unclear. Sequenced: PBMCs. The CDR3 here is CASSADSNQPQHF. DNA for the CDR3: TGTGCCAGCTCGGCAGACAGCAATCAGCCCCAGCATTTT. Full variable domain (outside the CDR3, taken from reference TRBV18 and TRBJ1-5): NAGVMQNPRHLVRRRGQEARLRCSPMKGHSHVYWYRQLPEEGLKFMVYLQKENIIDESGMPKERFSAEFPKEGPSILRIQQVVRGDSAAYFCASSADSNQPQHFGDGTRLSIL.